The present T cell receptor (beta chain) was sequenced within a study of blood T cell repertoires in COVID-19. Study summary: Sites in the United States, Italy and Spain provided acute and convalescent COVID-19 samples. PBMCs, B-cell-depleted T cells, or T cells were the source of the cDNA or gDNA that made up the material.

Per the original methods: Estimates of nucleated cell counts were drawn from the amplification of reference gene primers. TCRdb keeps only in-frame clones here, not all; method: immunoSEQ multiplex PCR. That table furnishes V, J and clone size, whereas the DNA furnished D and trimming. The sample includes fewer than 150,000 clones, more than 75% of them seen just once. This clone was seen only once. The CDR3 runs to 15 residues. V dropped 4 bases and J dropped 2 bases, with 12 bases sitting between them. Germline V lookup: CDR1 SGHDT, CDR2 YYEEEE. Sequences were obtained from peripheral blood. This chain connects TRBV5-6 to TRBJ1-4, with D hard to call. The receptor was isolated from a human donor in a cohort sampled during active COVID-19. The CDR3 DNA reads TGTGCCAGCAGCCTCTACTTGAGGACTAATGAAAAACTGTTTTTT. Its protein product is CASSLYLRTNEKLFF.